These 27 T cell receptor beta chains share one sample of origin, sequenced in a study of blood T cell repertoires in COVID-19. Clones were sequenced by immunoSEQ multiplex PCR, and TCRdb holds only the in-frame ones, with some missing. The table lists 250,000 to 350,000 clones, 85% to 90% of them singletons. Sequencing was carried out using peripheral blood. Every receptor here comes from a woman aged 45-59 years with COVID-19, enrolled during active disease.

The chain uses TRBV18 and TRBJ2-1, with 8 bases aligning to TRBD1. V lost 3 bases to trimming and J lost 9 bases; unmatched junction nucleotides: 1. CDR3 length: 12 residues. Germline V gives CDR1 KGHSH, CDR2 LQKENI. The chain's CDR3 is CASSPDRVEQFF. CDR3 sequence (DNA): TGTGCCAGCTCACCGGACAGGGTTGAGCAGTTCTTC.

The chain carries TRBV7-6 and TRBJ2-7; 8 bases agree with TRBD2. Losses at the gene ends were 5 bases for V and 2 bases for J; bases not matched to a gene: 8. The CDR3 totals 15 residues. Germline V gene data show CDR1 as SGHVS and CDR2 as FNYEAQ. CDR3 DNA: TGTGCCAGCAGCAACATGGAGCGGGGGACCTACGAGCAGTACTTC. Translating gives CASSNMERGTYEQYF.

The chain employs TRBV18 and TRBJ1-2; D may be TRBD1 (5 bases). The V and J ends lost 6 bases and 5 bases respectively, with 16 bases between them. There are 14 residues in the CDR3. Germline V CDR1 and CDR2: KGHSH, LQKENI. CDR3: CASSQGRERYGYTF. CDR3 coding DNA: TGTGCCAGCTCCCAGGGACGGGAGAGATATGGCTACACCTTC.

This clone has only one observation. The chain combines TRBV7-2 with TRBJ2-3, with 7 bases identical to TRBD2. In germline, CDR1 is SGHTA, CDR2 FQGNSA. Trimming took 1 base from V and 2 from J; bases not matched to a gene: 3. This CDR3 is built from 15 residues. The CDR3 region is CASSLDGRITDTQYF. The CDR3 DNA reads as TGTGCCAGCAGCTTAGACGGGAGGATCACAGATACGCAGTATTTT.

The table lists this clone with a count of one. V and J are TRBV3-1 (or the pseudogene TRBV3-2) and TRBJ1-3, with D perhaps matching TRBD1 (6 bases). The germline V and J ends were trimmed by 2 bases and 0 bases, with 11 bases remaining between them. This CDR3 spans 16 amino acids. In germline, CDR1 is LGHDT, CDR2 YNNKEL (reference sequence). The CDR3 DNA reads as TGTGCCAGCAGCCAATACAGGGCTGACTCTGGAAACACCATATATTTT. This codes for CASSQYRADSGNTIYF.

V usage is TRBV7-2 and J usage is TRBJ1-2; no clear D gene. The germline CDR1 and CDR2 sequences are SGHTA and FQGNSA. The V end was cut by 1 base, the J end by 8 bases, with 11 bases between. The CDR3 covers 13 residues. The CDR3 sequence: CASSLGAGNGYTF. The DNA of the CDR3 is TGTGCCAGCAGCTTAGGTGCGGGGAACGGCTACACCTTC.

V is TRBV7-9 and J is TRBJ1-1; TRBD1 matches at 11 bases. Germline CDR1 SEHNR, CDR2 FQNEAQ (reference sequence). V lost 5 bases and J lost 4; bases outside the gene matches: 9. The CDR3 consists of 16 residues. This chain's CDR3 is CASSPRTGGKSTEAFF. The CDR3 DNA follows: TGTGCCAGCAGCCCTAGGACAGGGGGCAAATCCACTGAAGCTTTCTTT.

CDR3 sequence: CASSTYPAGTSDRYEQYF. CDR3 in DNA: TGTGCCAGTAGTACGTACCCCGCTGGGACTAGCGACCGCTACGAGCAGTACTTC. V gene TRBV19 combines with J gene TRBJ2-7; 10 bases match TRBD2. Per germline, CDR1 LNHDA and CDR2 SQIVND (reference sequence). Germline trimming cut 4 bases from V and 3 bases from J; bases unmatched to any gene: 15. The CDR3 contains 18 residues.

The chain links TRBV7-9 to TRBJ2-1; TRBD1 might be the D (6 bases). This CDR3 has 15 amino acids. The germline V gene encodes CDR1 SEHNR and CDR2 FQNEAQ (reference sequence). V lost 6 bases and J 8 bases, leaving 20 bases between the germline ends. CDR3 DNA: TGTGCCAGCAGATCGGGGACAAATAGTAAGCATGAGCAGTTCTTC. Translating gives CASRSGTNSKHEQFF.

The genes are TRBV7-2 and TRBJ1-1, with 9 bases matching TRBD1. Unmatched junction bases numbered 4, after V lost 4 bases and J lost 4 bases. Germline V gene lookup returns CDR1 SGHTA and CDR2 FQGNSA. The CDR3 extends over 14 amino acids. CDR3 in DNA: TGTGCCAGCAGCTGGGGACAGGGAGTCACTGAAGCTTTCTTT. This codes for CASSWGQGVTEAFF.

CDR3 sequence: CATSWRVGNEQFF. The CDR3 DNA sequence: TGTGCCACCAGCTGGCGTGTCGGGAATGAGCAGTTCTTC. The chain combines TRBV15 with TRBJ2-1, with D hard to call. In germline, CDR1 is LNHNV, CDR2 YYDKDF (reference sequence). The CDR3 contains 13 residues. Trimming shortened V by 5 bases and J by 7 bases, and 12 bases separated the two germline ends.

This chain joins TRBV9 and TRBJ2-1; D is ambiguous. Germline V gene sequence: CDR1 SGDLS, CDR2 YYNGEE. Trimming cost V 2 bases and J 2 bases, with 5 bases left between them. There are 13 residues in the CDR3. The CDR3 region has the DNA TGTGCCAGCAGCGTTGGCACCTACAATGAGCAGTTCTTC. The encoded protein is CASSVGTYNEQFF.

The chain combines TRBV10-1 with TRBJ1-1, with D tentatively TRBD1 (6 bases). The CDR3 spans 13 residues. V lost 6 bases to trimming and J lost 3 bases, with 11 bases between them. Germline CDR1 and CDR2: WNHNN and SYGVQD (reference sequence). The CDR3 reads CASSFTGYTEAFF. In DNA, the CDR3 is TGCGCCAGCAGCTTTACAGGGTACACTGAAGCTTTCTTT.

The chain has TRBV15 and TRBJ2-6; 9 nucleotides match TRBD2. The CDR3 length is 19 residues. With V trimmed by 0 bases and J by 0 bases, 6 bases remained unmatched. CDR1 and CDR2 from the germline V gene are LNHNV and YYDKDF (reference sequence). CDR3 sequence reads: CATSRDRASGTSGANVLTF. CDR3 DNA: TGTGCCACCAGCAGAGACCGAGCTAGCGGGACCTCTGGGGCCAACGTCCTGACTTTC.

This clone has only a few counts. CDR3 amino acids: CASRLTGTGELFF. The CDR3 coding sequence is TGTGCCAGCAGACTCACCGGCACCGGGGAGCTGTTTTTT. The chain couples TRBV6-4 to TRBJ2-2; D gene ambiguous. CDR1 is MRHNA, CDR2 SNTAGT, per germline. This CDR3 is 13 amino acids long. V gave up 6 bases and J gave up 4 bases, with 9 bases separating them.

The chain joins TRBV6-5 to TRBJ2-6, with D perhaps TRBD1 (5 bases). Trimming took 0 bases from V and 2 from J, leaving 5 bases between them. Germline assignment: CDR1 MNHEY and CDR2 SVGAGI. CDR3 size: 15 residues. CDR3 coding DNA: TGTGCCAGCAGTTACTCGACAGCTGGGGCCAACGTCCTGACTTTC. The encoded protein is CASSYSTAGANVLTF.

The chain uses TRBV7-9 and TRBJ1-1; D gene uncertain. Looked up from germline, CDR1 is SEHNR and CDR2 is FQNEAQ (reference sequence). Trimming removed 7 bases at V and 0 bases at J, with 9 bases between. CDR3 length: 13 residues. This chain's CDR3 is CASIRTLNTEAFF. CDR3 DNA: TGTGCCAGCATCCGTACATTGAACACTGAAGCTTTCTTT. The complete variable domain, with remaining parts taken from reference TRBV7-9 and TRBJ1-1, reads DTGVSQNPRHKITKRGQNVTFRCDPISEHNRLYWYRQTLGQGPEFLTYFQNEAQLEKSRLLSDRFSAERPKGSFSTLEIQRTEQGDSAMYLCASIRTLNTEAFFGQGTRLTVV.

The chain employs TRBV6-5 and TRBJ2-1, with TRBD2 identical over 12 bases. The CDR3 has 14 amino acids. Germline lookup yields CDR1 MNHEY and CDR2 SVGAGI. V was pared by 4 bases and J by 10 bases, with 5 bases of the junction left unmatched. The CDR3 reads CASSLTSGRGEQFF. As DNA, the CDR3 is TGTGCCAGCAGTTTGACTAGCGGGAGAGGCGAGCAGTTCTTC.

The chain combines TRBV9 with TRBJ1-1, with TRBD1 matching over 8 bases. In germline, CDR1 is SGDLS, CDR2 YYNGEE. The CDR3 has 14 residues. The V segment lost 3 bases and the J segment 10 bases; nucleotides outside the gene matches: 11. CDR3 bases: TGTGCCAGCAGCGCCGGGACAGGAGGCTTCGGAGCTTTCTTT. It encodes CASSAGTGGFGAFF.

The gene calls are TRBV3-1 (or the pseudogene TRBV3-2) and TRBJ2-7; 8 positions match TRBD1. J gave up 7 bases and V 1 base, and 6 bases lay outside the gene matches. Germline V gives CDR1 LGHDT, CDR2 YNNKEL (reference sequence). CDR3 length: 14 residues. CDR3 coding DNA: TGTGCCAGCAGCCAAGTGCAGGGGGCGGATGAGCAGTACTTC. It is translated as CASSQVQGADEQYF.

The chain carries TRBV4-2 and TRBJ2-5, with D perhaps TRBD2 (5 bases). V was pared by 0 bases and J by 4 bases, with 6 bases between. There are 13 residues in the CDR3. Germline V lookup: CDR1 LGHNA, CDR2 YNFKEQ. CDR3 loop: CASSQDRGETQYF. The DNA for the CDR3 is TGTGCCAGCAGCCAAGATCGGGGAGAGACCCAGTACTTC.

The chain combines TRBV19 with TRBJ1-3; 8 bases agree with TRBD1. The V gene's germline CDR1 is LNHDA and CDR2 SQIVND (reference sequence). The CDR3 covers 14 residues. V was clipped by 7 bases and J by 2 bases; unmatched bases: 4. CDR3 sequence: CASTPDRAGNTIYF. As DNA, the CDR3 is TGTGCCAGTACTCCGGACAGGGCTGGAAACACCATATATTTT.

This sequence joins TRBV12-5 and TRBJ2-5, with D maybe TRBD1 (5 bases). Germline CDR1 is LGHNT and CDR2 is FRNRAP. This CDR3 is built from 15 residues. V was pared by 1 base and J by 0 bases, with 9 bases between. The CDR3, as DNA: TGTGCTAGTGGTTTGGGAGGACAAAACCAAGAGACCCAGTACTTC. Translating it yields CASGLGGQNQETQYF.

The chain joins TRBV6-5 to TRBJ2-1; TRBD1 aligns across 9 bases. V lost 6 bases to trimming and J lost 4 bases; unmatched junction nucleotides: 4. This CDR3 contains 14 residues. Per the germline V gene, CDR1 is MNHEY and CDR2 is SVGAGI. The CDR3 coding sequence is TGTGCCAGCAGCCCGGGACAGGGTTACAATGAGCAGTTCTTC. This encodes CASSPGQGYNEQFF.

The rearrangement joins TRBV6-6 to TRBJ2-7, with TRBD1 matching over 11 bases. Looked up from germline, CDR1 is MNHNY and CDR2 is SVGAGI (reference sequence). The CDR3 runs 14 residues. The trim removed 5 bases at V and 3 bases at J, leaving 3 bases unmatched. CDR3 DNA sequence: TGTGCCAGCAGTCGCGGGACAGGGGGCTACGAGCAGTACTTC. Residues: CASSRGTGGYEQYF.

This chain uses TRBV29-1 with TRBJ2-7, with 8 bases fitting TRBD1. Germline assignment: CDR1 SQVTM and CDR2 ANQGSEA. V lost 0 bases, J lost 5 bases, and 12 bases stayed unmatched. The length of the CDR3 is 16 residues. The CDR3 DNA is TGCAGCGTTGAAGATCAGGGGACAGGAAGTTGGAACGAGCAGTACTTC. It encodes CSVEDQGTGSWNEQYF.

The V gene is TRBV28, the J gene TRBJ1-2; no reliable D call. The CDR3 has 12 amino acids. Germline V gene sequence: CDR1 MDHEN, CDR2 SYDVKM. Trimming took off 7 bases at V and 5 bases at J, with 11 bases between the two ends. CDR3 in amino acids: CASTTFTYGYTF. In DNA, the CDR3 is TGTGCCAGCACTACCTTTACTTATGGCTACACCTTC.